The sequence of this T cell receptor beta chain was determined in a study of molecular identifiers for immune sequencing clone quantification. In TCRdb, the PCR reads were re-called with MiXCR into one record per CDR3 protein. The sample shows 50,000 or so distinct CDR3 sequences, under 30% of them seen only once. For this clonotype: A read error may produce the germline difference seen at one junction end.

Germline CDR1 reads LGHNA; CDR2 reads YSLEER. The CDR3 spans 14 residues. A CD8+CD4-CCR7+CD45RA+ phenotype served as the sorting definition for naive CD8 T cells. The V gene is TRBV4-3, the J gene TRBJ2-6; no clear D. The receptor was derived from a human donor in good health. Some libraries in this study had Jurkat cell RNA spiked in. Material: naive CD8+ T cells from blood, with Jurkat cell RNA spiked in. Stated subset: FACS-sorted CD8+CD4-CCR7+CD45RA+ naive T cells. In DNA form, the CDR3 reads TGCACCAGCAGCTCTTACTCAGGGGCCAACGTCCTGACTTTC. Translating gives CTSSSYSGANVLTF.